This T cell receptor beta chain was captured by sequencing in a study of cytomegalovirus exposure and HLA in healthy donors. Trimming cost V 0 bases and J 4 bases, with 7 bases left between them. This CDR3 is 15 amino acids long. Germline CDR1 is SGHTA and CDR2 is FQGNSA. The PCR was carried out with 60 Vbeta primers and 13 Jbeta primers. The data were produced by immunoSEQ multiplex PCR, yet TCRdb's version contains in-frame clones alone and is incomplete. This repertoire includes 80,000 to 100,000 clones. This chain uses TRBV7-2 with TRBJ1-6; no reliable D call. Sequences were obtained from PBMCs. The clonotype was recovered from a woman between 25 and 40 years old in good health and CMV-seronegative. Here the CDR3 DNA reads TGTGCCAGCAGCTTAGCGACTACTTATAATTCACCCCTCCACTTT. It specifies CASSLATTYNSPLHF.